These 21 T cell receptor beta chains were sequenced from one sample in a study of OX40 agonist ivuxolimab in advanced cancers. This table comes from immunoSEQ multiplex PCR, and its TCRdb copy is limited to in-frame clones, with some not included. The sample carries around 69,000 clones, approximately 80% recorded once. The material was CD4+ or CD8+ T cells sorted from blood, obtained in a trial of the OX40 agonist ivuxolimab. Every receptor here comes from an adult with an advanced solid tumor such as melanoma, head and neck, liver or kidney cancer.

The sample holds a few counts of this clone. The V call is TRBV4-1, the J call TRBJ1-2; unclear D gene. Trimming removed 1 base at V and 5 bases at J, with 8 bases between. The CDR3 has 13 residues. Germline CDR1 reads MGHRA; CDR2 reads YSYEKL. The CDR3 loop reads CASSQGVRYGYTF. The CDR3 nucleotides are TGCGCCAGCAGCCAAGGGGTCCGATATGGCTACACCTTC.

This CDR3 is CASRPSTSYEQYF. The CDR3 bases are TGTGCCAGCAGACCCAGTACGTCCTACGAGCAGTACTTC. The rearrangement uses TRBV28 and TRBJ2-7; D is unclear. Trimming took 6 bases from V and 1 from J, leaving 10 bases between them. Germline V gene lookup returns CDR1 MDHEN and CDR2 SYDVKM. This CDR3 is built from 13 residues.

This clone was seen a handful of times. The chain joins TRBV9 to TRBJ2-5, with TRBD2 matching over 14 bases. Germline lookup yields CDR1 SGDLS and CDR2 YYNGEE. This CDR3 spans 17 amino acids. Trimming removed 2 bases from V and 3 bases from J; junction bases left unmatched: 6. CDR3 protein: CASSVRGLAGGEETQYF. The CDR3 nucleotides are TGTGCCAGCAGCGTCCGAGGACTAGCGGGAGGTGAAGAGACCCAGTACTTC. Filled out from reference TRBV9 and TRBJ2-5, the complete variable domain reads DSGVTQTPKHLITATGQRVTLRCSPRSGDLSVYWYQQSLDQGLQFLIQYYNGEERAKGNILERFSAQQFPDLHSELNLSSLELGDSALYFCASSVRGLAGGEETQYFGPGTRLLVL.

Only a few counts were recorded for this clone. This rearrangement joins TRBV28 to TRBJ1-2, with a tentative D call TRBD1 (6 bases). Germline loops: CDR1 MDHEN, CDR2 SYDVKM. This CDR3 has 13 amino acids. V was pared by 10 bases and J by 8 bases, with 20 bases between. The chain's CDR3 is CATKQGRDWGYTF. As DNA, the CDR3 is TGTGCCACCAAACAGGGACGGGATTGGGGCTACACCTTC.

There are a few counts of this clone. This chain links TRBV30 with TRBJ2-3, with D possibly TRBD2 on 5 matching bases. This CDR3 has 13 residues. The germline V gene has CDR1 GTSNPN and CDR2 SVGIG (reference sequence). Trimming took 1 base from V and 3 from J, leaving 8 bases between them. The CDR3 reads CAWSAGNTDTQYF. CDR3 nucleotide sequence: TGTGCCTGGAGTGCGGGGAATACAGATACGCAGTATTTT.

The chain is built from TRBV10-3 and TRBJ2-7, with 14 bases lining up with TRBD2. V trimming: 10 bases; J trimming: 6 bases; junction bases outside the gene matches: 5. Germline values: CDR1 ENHRY, CDR2 SYGVKD. The CDR3 is made up of 13 amino acids. The CDR3 sequence is CASGLAGGSEQYF. Written as DNA, the CDR3 is TGTGCCAGCGGACTAGCGGGAGGAAGCGAGCAGTACTTC.

The chain combines TRBV6-1 with TRBJ2-5; 13 bases agree with TRBD2. The CDR3 runs 15 residues. The J segment lost 3 bases and the V segment lost 4 bases, leaving 2 bases of the junction unmatched. Germline loops: CDR1 MNHNS, CDR2 SASEGT. DNA for the CDR3: TGTGCCAGCAGTGTGGGGACTAGCGGGAAAGAGACCCAGTACTTC. This sequence encodes CASSVGTSGKETQYF.

This chain uses TRBV19 with TRBJ1-1, with TRBD1 matching over 9 bases. The germline V gene encodes CDR1 LNHDA and CDR2 SQIVND (reference sequence). The CDR3 runs to 16 residues. The junction had 6 bases not matched to a gene; V was cut back by 4 bases and J by 0 bases. The CDR3 protein is CASSTSGTGLNTEAFF. For the CDR3, the DNA is TGTGCCAGTAGTACCTCCGGGACAGGGCTGAACACTGAAGCTTTCTTT.

This chain joins TRBV5-1 and TRBJ2-5; 7 positions agree with TRBD1. The CDR3 consists of 15 residues. The germline CDR1 and CDR2 sequences are SGHRS and YFSETQ. The junction had 11 bases not matched to a gene; V was cut back by 4 bases and J by 5 bases. CDR3 nucleotides: TGCGCCAGCAGCACCGGACAGGTGAGGACGGAGACCCAGTACTTC. Encoded protein: CASSTGQVRTETQYF.

The CDR3 here is CASSLNEDTQYF. CDR3 nucleotides: TGTGCCAGCAGCTTAAATGAAGATACGCAGTATTTT. This sequence joins TRBV7-3 and TRBJ2-3; D gene uncertain. The V end lost 1 base, the J end lost 5 bases, and 4 bases lay between the germline ends. The CDR3 has 12 amino acids. In germline, CDR1 is SGHTA, CDR2 FQGTGA.

This clone occurred a few times. The chain has TRBV27 and TRBJ2-5, with TRBD1 matching over 8 bases. The germline CDR1 and CDR2 sequences are MNHEY and SMNVEV (reference sequence). The CDR3 runs to 13 residues. V was pared by 6 bases and J by 5 bases, with 5 bases of the junction left unmatched. The CDR3: CASSAGGWETQYF. Written as DNA, the CDR3 is TGTGCCAGCAGCGCAGGGGGCTGGGAGACCCAGTACTTC.

The rearrangement joins TRBV28 to TRBJ2-3, with unresolved D. Germline CDR1 is MDHEN and CDR2 is SYDVKM. The V end was cut by 8 bases, the J end by 3 bases, with 12 bases between. This CDR3 region has 13 residues. The CDR3 loop is CASLPPGTDTQYF. The CDR3 nucleotides read TGTGCCAGCCTTCCCCCCGGGACAGATACGCAGTATTTT.

This clone is medium-sized by share. The chain combines TRBV28 with TRBJ1-2; tentatively, D is TRBD1 (6 bases). Germline lookup yields CDR1 MDHEN and CDR2 SYDVKM. With 4 bases removed from V and 2 bases from J, the gap between germline ends came to 14 bases. The CDR3 totals 15 residues. The CDR3: CASSSWTAQNYGYTF. The CDR3 DNA is TGTGCCAGCAGTTCTTGGACAGCTCAAAACTATGGCTACACCTTC.

This clone was seen only once. This CDR3 is CASRGGNQPQHF. CDR3 in DNA: TGTGCCAGCCGGGGCGGCAATCAGCCCCAGCATTTT. The chain uses TRBV19 and TRBJ1-5; the D gene is possibly TRBD1 (5 bases). V shed 9 bases and J shed 2 bases, with 8 bases lying between them. CDR1 and CDR2 from the germline V gene are LNHDA and SQIVND (reference sequence). This CDR3 spans 12 amino acids.

The chain combines TRBV2 with TRBJ2-3, with 11 bases that match TRBD2. CDR3 length equals 14 residues. The germline V gene encodes CDR1 SNHLY and CDR2 FYNNEI. Trimming took 7 bases from V and 4 from J; bases not matched to a gene: 4. This CDR3 is CASMGTSGSDTQYF. Here the CDR3 DNA reads TGTGCCAGCATGGGGACTAGCGGATCAGATACGCAGTATTTT. The full variable domain, in which reference TRBV2 and TRBJ2-3 provide the parts outside the CDR3, is EPEVTQTPSHQVTQMGQEVILRCVPISNHLYFYWYRQILGQKVEFLVSFYNNEISEKSEIFDDQFSVERPDGSNFTLKIRSTKLEDSAMYFCASMGTSGSDTQYFGPGTRLTVL.

The chain is built from TRBV4-2 and TRBJ1-3, with D unclear. Trimming cost V 1 base and J 0 bases, with 7 bases left between them. Germline assignment: CDR1 LGHNA and CDR2 YNFKEQ. The CDR3 covers 15 residues. DNA of the CDR3: TGTGCCAGCAGCCAAGGCGGGAGCTCTGGAAACACCATATATTTT. Translating gives CASSQGGSSGNTIYF.

The chain combines TRBV28 with TRBJ2-7; weak D call: TRBD1 (5 bases). This CDR3 comprises 14 residues. In germline, CDR1 is MDHEN, CDR2 SYDVKM. Trimming left V 2 bases short and J 3 bases short, with 11 bases between. The CDR3 DNA reads TGTGCCAGCAGTTTAACAGGTTTAGTCTACGAGCAGTACTTC. This encodes CASSLTGLVYEQYF. Full variable domain (missing parts from reference TRBV28 and TRBJ2-7): DVKVTQSSRYLVKRTGEKVFLECVQDMDHENMFWYRQDPGLGLRLIYFSYDVKMKEKGDIPEGYSVSREKKERFSLILESASTNQTSMYLCASSLTGLVYEQYFGPGTRLTVT.

The chain links TRBV10-3 to TRBJ1-5, with 8 bases lining up with TRBD1. The V segment lost 10 bases and the J segment 6 bases; nucleotides outside the gene matches: 8. CDR3 length: 13 amino acids. The germline V gene has CDR1 ENHRY and CDR2 SYGVKD. CDR3 sequence: CATGRGQGQPQHF. Written as DNA, the CDR3 is TGTGCCACCGGCAGGGGGCAAGGTCAGCCCCAGCATTTT.

The chain links TRBV2 to TRBJ2-7, with no clear D. V shed 7 bases and J shed 2 bases, with 15 bases lying between them. Germline assignment: CDR1 SNHLY and CDR2 FYNNEI. The CDR3 totals 14 residues. CDR3 in amino acids: CASTGFRSTYEQYF. CDR3 nucleotide sequence: TGTGCCAGCACTGGGTTTAGGTCGACCTACGAGCAGTACTTC.

V gene TRBV2 combines with J gene TRBJ1-2; D gene unclear. V was shortened by 8 bases and J by 2 bases, with 9 bases between the two germline ends. This CDR3 spans 12 amino acids. Germline-derived CDR1 and CDR2 are SNHLY and FYNNEI. The CDR3 sequence is CASEAANYGYTF. DNA for the CDR3: TGTGCCAGCGAGGCAGCAAACTATGGCTACACCTTC.

This chain joins TRBV9 and TRBJ2-1; tentatively, D is TRBD2 (5 bases). V lost 2 bases to trimming and J lost 5 bases, with 11 bases between them. Germline V gene data show CDR1 as SGDLS and CDR2 as YYNGEE. The CDR3 totals 14 residues. CDR3 DNA sequence: TGTGCCAGCAGCGTGGGAGTTGTCGACAATGAGCAGTTCTTC. Translated, it gives CASSVGVVDNEQFF.